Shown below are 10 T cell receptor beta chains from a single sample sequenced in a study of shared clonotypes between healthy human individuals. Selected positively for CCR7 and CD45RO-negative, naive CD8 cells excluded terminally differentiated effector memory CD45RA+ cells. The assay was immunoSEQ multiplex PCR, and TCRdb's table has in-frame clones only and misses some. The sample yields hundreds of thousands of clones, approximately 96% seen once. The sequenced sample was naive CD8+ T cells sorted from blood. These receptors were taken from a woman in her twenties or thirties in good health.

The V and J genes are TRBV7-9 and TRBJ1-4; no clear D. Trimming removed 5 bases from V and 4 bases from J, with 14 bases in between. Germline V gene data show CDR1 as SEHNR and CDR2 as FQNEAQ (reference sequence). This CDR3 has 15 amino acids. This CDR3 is CASSRGPAINEKLFF. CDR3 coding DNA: TGTGCCAGCAGCCGAGGGCCTGCTATTAATGAAAAACTGTTTTTT.

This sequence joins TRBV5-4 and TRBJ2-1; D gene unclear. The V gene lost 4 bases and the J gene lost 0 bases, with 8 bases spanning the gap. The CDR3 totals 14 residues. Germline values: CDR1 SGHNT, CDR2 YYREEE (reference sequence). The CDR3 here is CASSADSSYNEQFF. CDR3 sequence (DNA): TGTGCCAGCAGCGCTGACTCCTCCTACAATGAGCAGTTCTTC.

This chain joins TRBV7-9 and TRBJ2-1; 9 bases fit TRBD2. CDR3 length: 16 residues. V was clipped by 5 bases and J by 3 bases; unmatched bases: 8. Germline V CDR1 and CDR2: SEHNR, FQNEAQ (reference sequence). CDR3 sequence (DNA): TGTGCCAGCAGCGTGGTGGGACTAGCAGGCTACAATGAGCAGTTCTTC. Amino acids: CASSVVGLAGYNEQFF.

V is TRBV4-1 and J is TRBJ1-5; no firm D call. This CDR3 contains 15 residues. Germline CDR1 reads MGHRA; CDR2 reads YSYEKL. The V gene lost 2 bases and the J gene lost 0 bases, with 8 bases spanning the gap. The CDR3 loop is CASSQRAVSNQPQHF. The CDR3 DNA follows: TGCGCCAGCAGCCAACGGGCAGTTAGCAATCAGCCCCAGCATTTT.

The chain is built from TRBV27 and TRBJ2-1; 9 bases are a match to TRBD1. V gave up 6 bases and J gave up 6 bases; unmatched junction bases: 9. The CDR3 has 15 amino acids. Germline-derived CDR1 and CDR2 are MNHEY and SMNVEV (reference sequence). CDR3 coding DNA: TGTGCCAGCAGGGGACAGGGAATCCCTTCCAATGAGCAGTTCTTC. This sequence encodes CASRGQGIPSNEQFF.

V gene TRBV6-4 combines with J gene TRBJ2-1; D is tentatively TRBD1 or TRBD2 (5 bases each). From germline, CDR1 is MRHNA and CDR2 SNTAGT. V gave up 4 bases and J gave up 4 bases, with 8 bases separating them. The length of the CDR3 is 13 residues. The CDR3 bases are TGTGCCAGCAGTGCGAGGGGTTACAATGAGCAGTTCTTC. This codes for CASSARGYNEQFF.

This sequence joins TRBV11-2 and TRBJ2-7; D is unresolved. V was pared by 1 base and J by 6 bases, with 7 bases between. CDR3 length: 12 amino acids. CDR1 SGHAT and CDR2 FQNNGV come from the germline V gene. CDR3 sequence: CASSLAPLEQYF. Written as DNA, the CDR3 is TGTGCCAGCAGCTTAGCACCTCTCGAGCAGTACTTC.

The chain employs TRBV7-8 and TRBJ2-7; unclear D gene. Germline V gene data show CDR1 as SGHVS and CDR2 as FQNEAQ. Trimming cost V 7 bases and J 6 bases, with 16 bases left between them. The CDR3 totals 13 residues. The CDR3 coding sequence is TGTGCCAGCACCCTCGCCGGCTGGAGCGAGCAGTACTTC. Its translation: CASTLAGWSEQYF.

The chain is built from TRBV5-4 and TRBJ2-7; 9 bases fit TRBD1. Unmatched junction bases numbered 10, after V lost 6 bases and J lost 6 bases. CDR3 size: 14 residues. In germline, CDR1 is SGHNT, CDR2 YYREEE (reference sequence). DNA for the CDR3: TGTGCCAGCAACACGTACCGGGACAGGGCCGAGCAGTACTTC. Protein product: CASNTYRDRAEQYF.

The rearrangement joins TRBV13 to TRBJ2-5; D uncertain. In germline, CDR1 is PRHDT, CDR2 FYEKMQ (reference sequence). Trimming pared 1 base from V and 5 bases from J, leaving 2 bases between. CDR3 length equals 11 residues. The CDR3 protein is CASSLDETQYF. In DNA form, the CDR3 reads TGTGCCAGCAGCTTAGACGAGACCCAGTACTTC.